This T cell receptor (beta chain) stems from a study of PD-1 blockade in classical Hodgkin lymphoma. Remarks on this clone: The antigen remains undetermined.

All trial patients relapsed after autologous stem cell transplantation. Method: immunoSEQ multiplex PCR; TCRdb's copy keeps in-frame clones and lacks some. The table records tens of thousands of clones, 80% of them present only once. Findings and limits, study-wide: By C4D1, CD4+ diversity increased significantly, especially in complete responders. Possibly reflecting disease activity or prior therapy, repertoire differences have causes that remain undefined.

The sample in question was peripheral blood mononuclear cells (PBMCs), obtained before the second cycle of nivolumab. The sequence was obtained from a human donor with classical Hodgkin lymphoma.

The CDR3: CATSRGVTYEQFF. As DNA, the CDR3 is TGTGCCACCAGCAGGGGGGTAACTTATGAGCAGTTCTTC. The chain links TRBV15 to TRBJ2-1; the D gene could be TRBD1 or TRBD2 (5 bases each). The CDR3 covers 13 residues. V lost 3 bases to trimming and J lost 8 bases, with 11 bases between them. The germline V gene has CDR1 LNHNV and CDR2 YYDKDF (reference sequence).